The text below deals with one T cell receptor beta chain. These data come from a study of control samples from healthy donors and cancer patients. The protocol was immunoSEQ multiplex PCR, while the TCRdb copy is restricted to in-frame clones and leaves out a portion. The profile shows approximately 170,000 clones, around nine tenths of them singletons. The CDR3 sequence is 14 residues long. The ends were cut back, 3 bases at V and 4 bases at J, with 12 bases in the middle. Germline CDR1 is LNHDA and CDR2 is SQIVND (reference sequence). This clonotype was obtained from a woman in her 30s in good health. What was sequenced was blood. The gene calls are TRBV19 and TRBJ1-2; a possible D gene is TRBD1 (6 bases). CDR3 nucleotides: TGTGCCAGTAGTATGACCGGGACACCCTATGGCTACACCTTC. Its protein product is CASSMTGTPYGYTF.